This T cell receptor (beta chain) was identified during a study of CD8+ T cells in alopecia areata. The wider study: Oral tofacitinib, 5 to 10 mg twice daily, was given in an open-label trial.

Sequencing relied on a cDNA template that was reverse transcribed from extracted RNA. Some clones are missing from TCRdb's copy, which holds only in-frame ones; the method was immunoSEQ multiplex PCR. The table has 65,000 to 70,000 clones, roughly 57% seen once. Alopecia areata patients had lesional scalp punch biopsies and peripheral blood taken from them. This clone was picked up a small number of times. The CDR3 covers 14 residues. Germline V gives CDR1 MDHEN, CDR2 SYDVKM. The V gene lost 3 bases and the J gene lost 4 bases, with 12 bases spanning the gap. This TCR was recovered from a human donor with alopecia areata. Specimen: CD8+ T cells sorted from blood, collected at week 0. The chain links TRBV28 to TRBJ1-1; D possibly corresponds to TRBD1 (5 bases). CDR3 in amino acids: CASSLRGLGTEAFF. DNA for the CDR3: TGTGCCAGCAGTTTGAGGGGTCTGGGCACTGAAGCTTTCTTT.